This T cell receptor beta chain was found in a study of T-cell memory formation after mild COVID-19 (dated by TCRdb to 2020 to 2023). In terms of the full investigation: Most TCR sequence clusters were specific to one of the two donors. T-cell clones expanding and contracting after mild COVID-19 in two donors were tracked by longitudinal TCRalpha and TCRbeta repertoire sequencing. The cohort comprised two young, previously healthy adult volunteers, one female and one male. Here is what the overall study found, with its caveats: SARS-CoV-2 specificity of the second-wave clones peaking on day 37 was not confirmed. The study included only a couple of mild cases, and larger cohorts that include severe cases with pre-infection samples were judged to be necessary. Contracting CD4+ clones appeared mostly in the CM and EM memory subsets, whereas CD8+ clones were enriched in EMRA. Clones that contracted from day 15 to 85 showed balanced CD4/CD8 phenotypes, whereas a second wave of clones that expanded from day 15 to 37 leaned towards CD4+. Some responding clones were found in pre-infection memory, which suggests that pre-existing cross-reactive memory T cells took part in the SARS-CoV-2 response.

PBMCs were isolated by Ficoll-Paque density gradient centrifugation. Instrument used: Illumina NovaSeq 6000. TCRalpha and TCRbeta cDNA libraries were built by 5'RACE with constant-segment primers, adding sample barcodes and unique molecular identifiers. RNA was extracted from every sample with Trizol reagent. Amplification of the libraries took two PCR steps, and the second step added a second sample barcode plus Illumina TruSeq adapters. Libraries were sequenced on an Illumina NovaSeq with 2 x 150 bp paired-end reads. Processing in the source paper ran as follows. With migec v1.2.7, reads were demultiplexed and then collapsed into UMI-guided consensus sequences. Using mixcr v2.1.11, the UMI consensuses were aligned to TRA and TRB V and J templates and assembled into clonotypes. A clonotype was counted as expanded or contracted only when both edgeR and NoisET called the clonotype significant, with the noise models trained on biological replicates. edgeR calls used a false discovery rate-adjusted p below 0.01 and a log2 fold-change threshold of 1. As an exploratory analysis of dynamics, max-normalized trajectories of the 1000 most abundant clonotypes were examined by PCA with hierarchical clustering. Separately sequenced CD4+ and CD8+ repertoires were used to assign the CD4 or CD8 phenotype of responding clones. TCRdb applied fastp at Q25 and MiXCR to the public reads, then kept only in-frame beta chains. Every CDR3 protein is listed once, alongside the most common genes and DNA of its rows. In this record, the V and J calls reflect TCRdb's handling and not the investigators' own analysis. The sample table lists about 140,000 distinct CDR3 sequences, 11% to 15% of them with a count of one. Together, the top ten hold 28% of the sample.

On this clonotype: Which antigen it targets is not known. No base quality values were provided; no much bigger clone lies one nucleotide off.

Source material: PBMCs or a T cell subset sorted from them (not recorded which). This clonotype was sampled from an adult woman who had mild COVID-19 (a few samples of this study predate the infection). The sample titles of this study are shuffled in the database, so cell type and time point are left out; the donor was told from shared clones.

Here the CDR3 is given as CSARDPGFPYEQYF. The DNA is TGCAGTGCTAGAGATCCAGGGTTCCCCTACGAGCAGTACTTC. The chain is assembled from TRBV20-1 and TRBJ2-7; a weak D assignment points to TRBD1 (5 bases agree). CDR1 and CDR2, per the germline V gene (reference sequence), are DFQATT and SNEGSKA. Its CDR3 holds 14 amino acids, cysteine through phenylalanine. CDR3 DNA is the only sequence kept; it has 42 bases, read in frame from the first base. V is reduced by 0 bases and J by 2 bases, leaving a spacing of 11 bases between them.